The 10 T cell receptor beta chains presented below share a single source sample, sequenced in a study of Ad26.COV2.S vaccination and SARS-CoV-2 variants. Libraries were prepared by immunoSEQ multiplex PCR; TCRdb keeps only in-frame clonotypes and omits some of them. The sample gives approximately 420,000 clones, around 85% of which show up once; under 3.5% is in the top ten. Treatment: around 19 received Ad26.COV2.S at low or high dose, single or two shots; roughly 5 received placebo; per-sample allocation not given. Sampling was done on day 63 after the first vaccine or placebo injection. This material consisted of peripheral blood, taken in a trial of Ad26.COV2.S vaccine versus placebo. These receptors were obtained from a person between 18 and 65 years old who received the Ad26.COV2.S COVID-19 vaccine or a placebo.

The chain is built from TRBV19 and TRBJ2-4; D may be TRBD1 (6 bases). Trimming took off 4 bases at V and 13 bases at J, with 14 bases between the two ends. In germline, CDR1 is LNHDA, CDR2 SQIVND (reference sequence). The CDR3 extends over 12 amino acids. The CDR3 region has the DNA TGTGCCAGTAGTACTACTCCGGGACAACAGTACTTC. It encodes CASSTTPGQQYF.

The DNA of the CDR3 is TGTGCCAGCAGCCCGGGGACAGGGAATCAGCCCCAGCATTTT. Its protein product is CASSPGTGNQPQHF. This chain connects TRBV5-4 to TRBJ1-5, with 9 nucleotides matching TRBD1. The trim removed 4 bases at V and 4 bases at J, leaving 3 bases unmatched. The germline gives CDR1 SGHNT, CDR2 YYREEE (reference sequence). This CDR3 contains 14 residues.

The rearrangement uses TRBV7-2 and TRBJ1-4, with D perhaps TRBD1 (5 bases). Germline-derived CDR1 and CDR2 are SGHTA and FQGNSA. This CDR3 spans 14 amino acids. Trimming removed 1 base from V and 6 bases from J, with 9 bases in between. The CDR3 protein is CASSLEWGDEKLFF. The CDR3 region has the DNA TGTGCCAGCAGCTTAGAGTGGGGGGATGAAAAACTGTTTTTT.

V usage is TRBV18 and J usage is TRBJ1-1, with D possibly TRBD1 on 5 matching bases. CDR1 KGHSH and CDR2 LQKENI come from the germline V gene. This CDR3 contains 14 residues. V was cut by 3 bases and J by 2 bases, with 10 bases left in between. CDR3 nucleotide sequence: TGTGCCAGCTCACCCGGGGACGGCAACACTGAAGCTTTCTTT. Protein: CASSPGDGNTEAFF.

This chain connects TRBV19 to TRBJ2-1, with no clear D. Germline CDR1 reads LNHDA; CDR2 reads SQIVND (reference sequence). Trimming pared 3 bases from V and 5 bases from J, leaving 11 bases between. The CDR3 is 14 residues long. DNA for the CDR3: TGTGCCAGTAGTATCGACTTGACCCACAATGAGCAGTTCTTC. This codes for CASSIDLTHNEQFF.

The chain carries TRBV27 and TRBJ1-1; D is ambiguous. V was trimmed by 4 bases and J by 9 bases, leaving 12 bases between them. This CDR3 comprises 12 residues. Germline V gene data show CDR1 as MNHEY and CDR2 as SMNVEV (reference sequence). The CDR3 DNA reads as TGTGCCAGCAGTTCGGCATACACCCAAGCTTTCTTT. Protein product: CASSSAYTQAFF.

CDR3 region: CASSPSPAGGPNTGELFF. DNA for the CDR3: TGTGCCAGCAGCCCGAGCCCAGCGGGGGGGCCGAACACCGGGGAGCTGTTTTTT. The chain joins TRBV3-1 (or the pseudogene TRBV3-2) to TRBJ2-2; TRBD2 matches at 10 bases. CDR3 length equals 18 residues. CDR1 is LGHDT and CDR2 is YNNKEL in the germline V gene (reference sequence). With V trimmed by 4 bases and J by 0 bases, 8 bases remained unmatched.

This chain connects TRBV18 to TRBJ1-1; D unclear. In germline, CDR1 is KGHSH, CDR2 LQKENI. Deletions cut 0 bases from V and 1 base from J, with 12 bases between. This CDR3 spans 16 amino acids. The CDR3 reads CASSPPGRLKNTEAFF. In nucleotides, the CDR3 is TGTGCCAGCTCACCACCAGGGCGGCTAAAGAACACTGAAGCTTTCTTT.

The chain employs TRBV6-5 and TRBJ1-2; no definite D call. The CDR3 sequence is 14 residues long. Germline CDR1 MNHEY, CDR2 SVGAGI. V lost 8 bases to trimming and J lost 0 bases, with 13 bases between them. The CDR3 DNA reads TGTGCCAGCTCCAGCGGCAGAACTAACTATGGCTACACCTTC. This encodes CASSSGRTNYGYTF.

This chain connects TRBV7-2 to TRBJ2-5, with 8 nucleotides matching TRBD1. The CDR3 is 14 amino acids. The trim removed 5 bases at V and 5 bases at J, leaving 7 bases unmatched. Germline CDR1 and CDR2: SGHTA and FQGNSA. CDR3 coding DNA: TGTGCCAGCAGCGCCCAGGGGGCGGAGGAGACCCAGTACTTC. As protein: CASSAQGAEETQYF.